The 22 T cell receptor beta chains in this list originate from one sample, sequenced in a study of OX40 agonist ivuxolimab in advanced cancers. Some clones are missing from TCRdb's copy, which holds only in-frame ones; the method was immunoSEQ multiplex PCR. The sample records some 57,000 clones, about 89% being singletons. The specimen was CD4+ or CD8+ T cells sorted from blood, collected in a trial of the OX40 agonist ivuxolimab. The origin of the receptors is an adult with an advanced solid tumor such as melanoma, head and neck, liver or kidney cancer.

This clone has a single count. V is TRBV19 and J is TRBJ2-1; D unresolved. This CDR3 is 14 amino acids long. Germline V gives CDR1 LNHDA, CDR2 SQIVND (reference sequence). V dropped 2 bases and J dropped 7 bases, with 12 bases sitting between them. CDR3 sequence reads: CASSIKAQVNEQFF. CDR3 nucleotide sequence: TGTGCCAGTAGTATAAAGGCCCAAGTGAATGAGCAGTTCTTC.

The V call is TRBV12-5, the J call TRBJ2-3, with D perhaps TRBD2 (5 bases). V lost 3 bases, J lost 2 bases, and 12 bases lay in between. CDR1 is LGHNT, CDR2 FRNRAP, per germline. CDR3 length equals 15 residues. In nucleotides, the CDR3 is TGTGCTAGTGGTTTTTTCCCGGGAAACACAGATACGCAGTATTTT. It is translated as CASGFFPGNTDTQYF.

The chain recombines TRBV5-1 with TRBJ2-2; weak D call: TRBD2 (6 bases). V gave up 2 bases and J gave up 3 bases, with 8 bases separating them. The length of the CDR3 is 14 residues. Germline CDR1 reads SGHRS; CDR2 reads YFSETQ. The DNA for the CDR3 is TGCGCCAGCAGCTTTTCGGGGGACACCGGGGAGCTGTTTTTT. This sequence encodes CASSFSGDTGELFF.

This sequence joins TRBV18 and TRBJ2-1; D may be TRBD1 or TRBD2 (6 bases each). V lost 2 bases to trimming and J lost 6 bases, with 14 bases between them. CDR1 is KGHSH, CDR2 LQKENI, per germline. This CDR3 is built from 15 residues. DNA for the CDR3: TGTGCCAGCTCACCAGTGGGGGGCGTCTCCAATGAGCAGTTCTTC. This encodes CASSPVGGVSNEQFF.

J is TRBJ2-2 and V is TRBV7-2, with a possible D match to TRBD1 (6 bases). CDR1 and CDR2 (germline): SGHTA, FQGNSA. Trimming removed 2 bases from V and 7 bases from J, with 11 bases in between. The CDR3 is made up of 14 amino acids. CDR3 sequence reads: CASSLHQGSGELFF. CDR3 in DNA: TGTGCCAGCAGCTTACATCAGGGGAGCGGGGAGCTGTTTTTT.

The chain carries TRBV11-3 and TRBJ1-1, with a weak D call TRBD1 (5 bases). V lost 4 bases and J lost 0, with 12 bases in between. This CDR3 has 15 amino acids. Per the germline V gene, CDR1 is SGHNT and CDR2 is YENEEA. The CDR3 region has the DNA TGTGCCAGCAGCTCAGGAGGAGGGGTGAACACTGAAGCTTTCTTT. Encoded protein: CASSSGGGVNTEAFF. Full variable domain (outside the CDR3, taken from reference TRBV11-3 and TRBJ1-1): EAGVVQSPRYKIIEKKQPVAFWCNPISGHNTLYWYLQNLGQGPELLIRYENEEAVDDSQLPKDRFSAERLKGVDSTLKIQPAELGDSAVYLCASSSGGGVNTEAFFGQGTRLTVV.

Written as DNA, the CDR3 is TGTGCCAGTAGTGTCACAGGGGAGACGACCTACGAGCAGTACTTC. This sequence encodes CASSVTGETTYEQYF. The rearrangement uses TRBV19 and TRBJ2-7, with 7 bases matching TRBD1. This CDR3 comprises 15 residues. Germline V gives CDR1 LNHDA, CDR2 SQIVND (reference sequence). Trimming at V came to 5 bases and at J to 2 bases, leaving 9 bases not matched to a gene. The full variable domain, rest sourced from reference TRBV19 and TRBJ2-7, is DGGITQSPKYLFRKEGQNVTLSCEQNLNHDAMYWYRQDPGQGLRLIYYSQIVNDFQKGDIAEGYSVSREKKESFPLTVTSAQKNPTAFYLCASSVTGETTYEQYFGPGTRLTVT.

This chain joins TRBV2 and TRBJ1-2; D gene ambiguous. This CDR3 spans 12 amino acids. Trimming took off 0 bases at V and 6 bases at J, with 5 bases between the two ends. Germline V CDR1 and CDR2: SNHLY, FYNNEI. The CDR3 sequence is CASSEAVDGYTF. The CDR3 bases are TGTGCCAGCAGTGAAGCGGTAGATGGCTACACCTTC. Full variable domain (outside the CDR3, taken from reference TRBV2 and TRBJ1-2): EPEVTQTPSHQVTQMGQEVILRCVPISNHLYFYWYRQILGQKVEFLVSFYNNEISEKSEIFDDQFSVERPDGSNFTLKIRSTKLEDSAMYFCASSEAVDGYTFGSGTRLTVV.

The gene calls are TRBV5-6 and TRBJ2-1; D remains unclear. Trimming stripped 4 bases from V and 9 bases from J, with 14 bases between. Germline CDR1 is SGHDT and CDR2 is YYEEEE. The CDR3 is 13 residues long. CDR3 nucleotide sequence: TGTGCCAGCAGCCCCGTATTTGAGCCTGAGCAGTTCTTC. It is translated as CASSPVFEPEQFF. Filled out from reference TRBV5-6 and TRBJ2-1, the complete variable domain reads DAGVTQSPTHLIKTRGQQVTLRCSPKSGHDTVSWYQQALGQGPQFIFQYYEEEERQRGNFPDRFSGHQFPNYSSELNVNALLLGDSALYLCASSPVFEPEQFFGPGTRLTVL.

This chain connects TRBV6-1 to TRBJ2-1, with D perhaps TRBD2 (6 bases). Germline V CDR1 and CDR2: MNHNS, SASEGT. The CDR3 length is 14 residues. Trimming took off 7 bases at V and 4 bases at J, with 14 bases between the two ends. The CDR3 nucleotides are TGTGCCAGCATGGGGGACTTGGTTTACAATGAGCAGTTCTTC. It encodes CASMGDLVYNEQFF.

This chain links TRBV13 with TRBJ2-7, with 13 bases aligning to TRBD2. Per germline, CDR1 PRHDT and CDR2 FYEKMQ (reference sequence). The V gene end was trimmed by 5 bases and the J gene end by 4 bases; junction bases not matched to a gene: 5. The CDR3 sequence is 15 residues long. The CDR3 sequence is CASSRKGLAGYEQYF. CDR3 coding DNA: TGTGCCAGCAGCCGAAAGGGACTAGCGGGATACGAGCAGTACTTC.

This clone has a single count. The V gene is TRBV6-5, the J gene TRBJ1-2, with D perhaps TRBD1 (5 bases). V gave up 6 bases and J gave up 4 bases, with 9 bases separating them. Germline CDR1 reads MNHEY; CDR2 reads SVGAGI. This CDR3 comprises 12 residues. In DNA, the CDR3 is TGTGCCAGCAGGGGGACGCCCTATGGCTACACCTTC. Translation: CASRGTPYGYTF.

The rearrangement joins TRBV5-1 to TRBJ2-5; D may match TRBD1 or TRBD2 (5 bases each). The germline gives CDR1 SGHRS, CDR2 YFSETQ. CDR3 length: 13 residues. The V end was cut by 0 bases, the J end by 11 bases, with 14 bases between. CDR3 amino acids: CASSLAGQEEQYF. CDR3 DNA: TGCGCCAGCAGCTTGGCGGGGCAAGAGGAGCAGTACTTC.

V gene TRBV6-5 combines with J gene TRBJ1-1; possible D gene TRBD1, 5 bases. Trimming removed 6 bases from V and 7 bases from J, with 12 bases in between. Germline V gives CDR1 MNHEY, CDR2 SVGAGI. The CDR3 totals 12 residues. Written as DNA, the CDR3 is TGTGCCAGCAGCCCGCGAAGGGGTGAAGCTTTCTTT. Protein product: CASSPRRGEAFF.

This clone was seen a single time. CDR3 sequence reads: CASSSEGVGQGIYGYTF. The CDR3 bases are TGTGCCAGCAGCTCGGAGGGGGTAGGACAGGGGATCTATGGCTACACCTTC. The rearrangement links TRBV7-2 to TRBJ1-2; TRBD1 matches at 9 bases. The CDR3 is 17 amino acids. J was trimmed by 4 bases and V by 4 bases; bases with no gene match: 13. The germline CDR1 and CDR2 sequences are SGHTA and FQGNSA.

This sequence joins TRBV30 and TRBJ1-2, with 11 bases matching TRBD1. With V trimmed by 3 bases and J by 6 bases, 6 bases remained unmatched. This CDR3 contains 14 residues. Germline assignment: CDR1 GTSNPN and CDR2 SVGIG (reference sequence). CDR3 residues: CAWRDRGLRNGYTF. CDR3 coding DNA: TGTGCCTGGAGGGACAGGGGGCTTAGAAATGGCTACACCTTC. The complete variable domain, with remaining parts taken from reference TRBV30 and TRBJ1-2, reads SQTIHQWPATLVQPVGSPLSLECTVEGTSNPNLYWYRQAAGRGLQLLFYSVGIGQISSEVPQNLSASRPQDRQFILSSKKLLLSDSGFYLCAWRDRGLRNGYTFGSGTRLTVV.

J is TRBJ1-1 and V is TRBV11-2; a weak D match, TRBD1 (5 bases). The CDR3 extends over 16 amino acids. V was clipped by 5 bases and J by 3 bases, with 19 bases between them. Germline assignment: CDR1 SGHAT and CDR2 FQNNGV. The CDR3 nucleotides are TGTGCCAGCAGCCCTCTTGGTGGCAGGGCGGACACTGAAGCTTTCTTT. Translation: CASSPLGGRADTEAFF. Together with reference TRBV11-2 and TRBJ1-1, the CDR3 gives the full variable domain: EAGVAQSPRYKIIEKRQSVAFWCNPISGHATLYWYQQILGQGPKLLIQFQNNGVVDDSQLPKDRFSAERLKGVDSTLKIQPAKLEDSAVYLCASSPLGGRADTEAFFGQGTRLTVV.

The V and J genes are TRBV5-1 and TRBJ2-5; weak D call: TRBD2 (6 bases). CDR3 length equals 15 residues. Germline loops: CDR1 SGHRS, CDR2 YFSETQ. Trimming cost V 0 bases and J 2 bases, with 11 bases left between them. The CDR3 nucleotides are TGCGCCAGCAGCTTGGCAACGGGGGAGCAAGAGACCCAGTACTTC. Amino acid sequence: CASSLATGEQETQYF.

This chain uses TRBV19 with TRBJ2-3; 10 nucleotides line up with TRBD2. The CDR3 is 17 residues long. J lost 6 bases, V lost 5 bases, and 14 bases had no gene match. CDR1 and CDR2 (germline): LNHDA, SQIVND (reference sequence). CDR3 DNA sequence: TGTGCCAGTAGTCCCCTTAAACTAGCGGGGTCCCCGGATACGCAGTATTTT. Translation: CASSPLKLAGSPDTQYF.

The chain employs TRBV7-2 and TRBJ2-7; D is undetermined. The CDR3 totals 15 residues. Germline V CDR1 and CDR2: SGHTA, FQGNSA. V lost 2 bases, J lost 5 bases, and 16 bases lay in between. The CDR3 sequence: CASSLQTFGSNEQYF. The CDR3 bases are TGTGCCAGCAGCTTACAAACATTCGGGTCAAACGAGCAGTACTTC.

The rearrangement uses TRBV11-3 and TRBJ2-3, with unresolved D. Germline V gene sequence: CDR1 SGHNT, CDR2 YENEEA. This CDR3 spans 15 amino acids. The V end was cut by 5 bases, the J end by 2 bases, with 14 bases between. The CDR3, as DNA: TGTGCCAGCAGCCCGAACGGAGCGCCCACAGATACGCAGTATTTT. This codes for CASSPNGAPTDTQYF.

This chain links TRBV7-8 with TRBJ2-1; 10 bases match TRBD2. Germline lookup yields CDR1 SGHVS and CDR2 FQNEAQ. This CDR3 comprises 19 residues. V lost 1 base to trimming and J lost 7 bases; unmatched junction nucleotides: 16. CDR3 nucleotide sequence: TGTGCCAGCAGCTTAGGTGGTAGCGGGAGGTCCGACTTTCGGAATGAGCAGTTCTTC. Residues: CASSLGGSGRSDFRNEQFF. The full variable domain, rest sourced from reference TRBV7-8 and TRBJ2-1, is GAGVSQSPRYKVAKRGQDVALRCDPISGHVSLFWYQQALGQGPEFLTYFQNEAQLDKSGLPSDRFFAERPEGSVSTLKIQRTQQEDSAVYLCASSLGGSGRSDFRNEQFFGPGTRLTVL.